The sequence of this T cell receptor (beta chain) was determined in a study of blood T cell repertoires in COVID-19. Assay: immunoSEQ multiplex PCR; the TCRdb copy retains only in-frame clones and omits some. Of around 260,000 clones in the sample, around 84% were seen once. Trimming took off 2 bases at V and 5 bases at J, with 13 bases between the two ends. Germline V gene sequence: CDR1 ENHRY, CDR2 SYGVKD. This CDR3 comprises 14 residues. Sample: peripheral blood. This receptor was taken from a man in his sixties with acute or convalescent COVID-19. The chain joins TRBV10-3 to TRBJ2-7; possible D gene TRBD1, 5 bases. The CDR3 sequence: CAISERWGLDEQYF. As DNA, the CDR3 is TGTGCCATCAGTGAGCGGTGGGGCCTGGACGAGCAGTACTTC.